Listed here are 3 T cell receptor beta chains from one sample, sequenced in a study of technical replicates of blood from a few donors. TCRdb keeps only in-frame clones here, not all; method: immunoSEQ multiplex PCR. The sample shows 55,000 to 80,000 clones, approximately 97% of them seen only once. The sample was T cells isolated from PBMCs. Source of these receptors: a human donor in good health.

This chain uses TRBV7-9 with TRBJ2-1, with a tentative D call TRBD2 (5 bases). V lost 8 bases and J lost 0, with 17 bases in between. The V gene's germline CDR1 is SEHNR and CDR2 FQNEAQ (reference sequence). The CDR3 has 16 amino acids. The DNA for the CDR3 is TGTGCCAGCTCCTCCGGACTGGTCGGCTCCTACAATGAGCAGTTCTTC. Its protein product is CASSSGLVGSYNEQFF.

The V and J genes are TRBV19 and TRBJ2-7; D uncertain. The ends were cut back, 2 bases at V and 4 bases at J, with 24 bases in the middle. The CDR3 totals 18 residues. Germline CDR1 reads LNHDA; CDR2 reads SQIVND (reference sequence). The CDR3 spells CASSISIRNGADIYEQYF. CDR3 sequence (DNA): TGTGCCAGTAGTATATCGATAAGGAATGGCGCGGATATATACGAGCAGTACTTC.

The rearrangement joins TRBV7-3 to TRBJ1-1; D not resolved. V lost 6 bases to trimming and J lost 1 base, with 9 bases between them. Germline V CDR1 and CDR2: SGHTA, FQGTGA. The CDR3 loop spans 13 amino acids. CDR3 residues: CASSGGPNTEAFF. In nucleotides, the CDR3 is TGTGCCAGCAGTGGAGGACCGAACACTGAAGCTTTCTTT.